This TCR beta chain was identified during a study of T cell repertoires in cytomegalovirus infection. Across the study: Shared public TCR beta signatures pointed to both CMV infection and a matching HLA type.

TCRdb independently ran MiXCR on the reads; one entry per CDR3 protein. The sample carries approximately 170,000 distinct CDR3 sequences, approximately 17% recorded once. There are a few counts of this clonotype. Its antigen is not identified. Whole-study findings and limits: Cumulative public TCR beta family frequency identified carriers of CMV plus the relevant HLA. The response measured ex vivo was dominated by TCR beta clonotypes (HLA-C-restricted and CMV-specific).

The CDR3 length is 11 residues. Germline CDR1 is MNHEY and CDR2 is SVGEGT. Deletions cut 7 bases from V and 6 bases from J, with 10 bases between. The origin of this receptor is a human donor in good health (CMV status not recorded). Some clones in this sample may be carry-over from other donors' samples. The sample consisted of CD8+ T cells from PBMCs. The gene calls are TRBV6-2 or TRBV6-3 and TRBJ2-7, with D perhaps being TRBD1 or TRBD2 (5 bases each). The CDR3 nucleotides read TGTGCCAGCATGGTAGGGACCGAGCAGTACTTC. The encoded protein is CASMVGTEQYF.